This TCR beta chain was sequenced for a study of shared clonotypes between healthy human individuals. The study's findings and limits: Clonotypes shared by all four donors outscored non-shared clonotypes in generation probability.

The CDR3 runs to 18 residues. V was trimmed by 0 bases and J by 0 bases, leaving 16 bases between them. The germline V gene has CDR1 SGDLS and CDR2 YYNGEE. An assay was performed, and its level was deep. Across several immunoSEQ plates, the genomic DNA of each subset was split evenly. The table came from immunoSEQ multiplex PCR; TCRdb's copy has only in-frame clones and leaves some out. This table has about 2 million clones, about 95% appearing once. It was CD45RO-negative cells, positively selected for CCR7, that made up naive CD8 cells, with terminally differentiated effector memory CD45RA+ cells excluded. This clone was seen a single time. No antigen is known for it.

Sequenced material: naive CD8+ T cells sorted from blood. The rearrangement uses TRBV9 and TRBJ1-3; D not certain. The receptor was derived from a man younger than 35 in good health. The CDR3 is CASSVVAQSYLSGNTIYF. For the CDR3, the DNA is TGTGCCAGCAGCGTAGTAGCACAATCTTATCTCTCTGGAAACACCATATATTTT.